The 25 T cell receptor beta chains below were found in one sample sequenced in a study of cytomegalovirus exposure and HLA in healthy donors. Here immunoSEQ multiplex PCR was the method, and the copy in TCRdb shows in-frame clones only, minus some. This sample carries some 220,000 clones, 80% to 95% of them seen once, and the ten largest clones take about 0.95%. Sequenced sample: PBMCs. Receptors originate from a woman younger than 30 in good health and CMV-seronegative.

The J gene is TRBJ1-3, the V gene TRBV30, with unresolved D. Germline CDR1 reads GTSNPN; CDR2 reads SVGIG (reference sequence). The length of the CDR3 is 13 residues. V was cut by 3 bases and J by 3 bases, with 9 bases left in between. In DNA, the CDR3 is TGTGCCTGGAGCCTGACGGGTGGAAACACCATATATTTT. Amino acids: CAWSLTGGNTIYF.

V and J are TRBV10-1 and TRBJ2-3; a possible D gene is TRBD2 (5 bases). The CDR3 is 17 amino acids. With 0 bases removed from V and 0 bases from J, the gap between germline ends came to 13 bases. Germline V lookup: CDR1 WNHNN, CDR2 SYGVQD (reference sequence). The CDR3 here is CASSESYGDRSTDTQYF. In DNA, the CDR3 is TGCGCCAGCAGTGAGTCGTACGGGGATCGGAGCACAGATACGCAGTATTTT.

The CDR3 coding sequence is TGCGCCAGCCGTGAGGCGGGCTACGAGCAGTACTTC. It is translated as CASREAGYEQYF. The chain employs TRBV5-1 and TRBJ2-7, with D possibly matching TRBD2 (5 bases). Looked up from germline, CDR1 is SGHRS and CDR2 is YFSETQ. The germline V and J ends were trimmed by 7 bases and 3 bases, with 11 bases remaining between them. There are 12 residues in the CDR3.

V and J are TRBV10-3 and TRBJ2-7; TRBD1 matches 10 bases. Germline V gene sequence: CDR1 ENHRY, CDR2 SYGVKD. This CDR3 comprises 15 residues. The V gene end was trimmed by 5 bases and the J gene end by 2 bases; junction bases not matched to a gene: 6. CDR3 sequence: CAISTPGQGTYEQYF. The CDR3 DNA follows: TGTGCCATCAGTACGCCGGGACAGGGGACCTACGAGCAGTACTTC.

The CDR3 is CASSVHRARNTEAFF. DNA for the CDR3: TGTGCCAGTAGTGTCCACAGGGCCCGGAACACTGAAGCTTTCTTT. The chain uses TRBV19 and TRBJ1-1; tentative D call: TRBD1 (6 bases). This CDR3 spans 15 amino acids. V was shortened by 5 bases and J by 1 base, with 14 bases between the two germline ends. CDR1 and CDR2 from the germline V gene are LNHDA and SQIVND (reference sequence).

The gene calls are TRBV28 and TRBJ2-7; D uncertain. This CDR3 has 13 amino acids. V was trimmed by 8 bases and J by 2 bases, leaving 13 bases between them. Germline V gives CDR1 MDHEN, CDR2 SYDVKM. Written as DNA, the CDR3 is TGTGCCAGCTGGAACCAGGAAGCCTACGAGCAGTACTTC. Its translation is CASWNQEAYEQYF.

This sequence joins TRBV18 and TRBJ1-3; D not resolved. CDR1 is KGHSH, CDR2 LQKENI, per germline. Deletions cut 4 bases from V and 3 bases from J, with 10 bases between. This CDR3 comprises 14 residues. This CDR3 is CASSLTELGNTIYF. CDR3 bases: TGTGCCAGCTCACTTACAGAACTTGGAAACACCATATATTTT. Together with reference TRBV18 and TRBJ1-3, the CDR3 gives the full variable domain: NAGVMQNPRHLVRRRGQEARLRCSPMKGHSHVYWYRQLPEEGLKFMVYLQKENIIDESGMPKERFSAEFPKEGPSILRIQQVVRGDSAAYFCASSLTELGNTIYFGEGSWLTVV.

The V gene is TRBV7-6, the J gene TRBJ2-3, with a tentative D call TRBD2 (6 bases). Per germline, CDR1 SGHVS and CDR2 FNYEAQ. The CDR3 length is 15 residues. V lost 5 bases to trimming and J lost 13 bases, with 25 bases between them. CDR3 loop: CASSPNSREDREEYF. CDR3 bases: TGTGCCAGCAGCCCTAATAGTAGGGAGGATCGAGAGGAGTATTTT.

The CDR3 spells CASSNTSGRRSETQYF. The CDR3 region has the DNA TGTGCCAGCAGCAATACTAGCGGGAGGCGTTCAGAGACCCAGTACTTC. This chain links TRBV7-2 with TRBJ2-5, with 12 bases matching TRBD2. The CDR3 length is 16 residues. V was clipped by 5 bases and J by 4 bases; unmatched bases: 8. Germline V gives CDR1 SGHTA, CDR2 FQGNSA.

The chain is built from TRBV7-6 and TRBJ2-1; 12 bases are shared with TRBD2. With 4 bases clipped from V and 1 base from J, the junction kept 5 bases outside the gene matches. Germline-derived CDR1 and CDR2 are SGHVS and FNYEAQ. The CDR3 consists of 17 residues. CDR3 nucleotide sequence: TGTGCCAGCAGCTGGGGACTAGCGGGTGTATCCTACAATGAGCAGTTCTTC. Protein sequence: CASSWGLAGVSYNEQFF.

The CDR3 spells CASSTRTGGTEAFF. The DNA for the CDR3 is TGTGCCAGCAGCACCCGGACAGGGGGGACTGAAGCTTTCTTT. The chain uses TRBV11-1 and TRBJ1-1; 10 positions match TRBD1. The CDR3 has 14 residues. Germline V lookup: CDR1 SGHAT, CDR2 FQDESV (reference sequence). Trimming removed 5 bases from V and 5 bases from J; junction bases left unmatched: 5.

V gene TRBV5-1 combines with J gene TRBJ2-2; unclear D gene. V was shortened by 0 bases and J by 1 base, with 7 bases between the two germline ends. The CDR3 consists of 15 residues. Germline V gives CDR1 SGHRS, CDR2 YFSETQ. Here the CDR3 reads CASSLENGNTGELFF. DNA for the CDR3: TGCGCCAGCAGCTTGGAAAACGGGAACACCGGGGAGCTGTTTTTT.

The chain is built from TRBV5-1 and TRBJ2-1, with 8 bases aligning to TRBD2. Germline lookup yields CDR1 SGHRS and CDR2 YFSETQ. The junction had 9 bases not matched to a gene; V was cut back by 4 bases and J by 6 bases. This CDR3 is 15 amino acids long. CDR3 sequence: CASSHSGGETNEQFF. For the CDR3, the DNA is TGCGCCAGCAGCCACTCCGGGGGGGAAACCAATGAGCAGTTCTTC.

V is TRBV6-1 and J is TRBJ2-3, with TRBD1 identical over 12 bases. V lost 4 bases and J lost 9; bases outside the gene matches: 8. The CDR3 is 15 residues long. Germline CDR1 and CDR2: MNHNS and SASEGT. The CDR3 sequence is CASSVGQGASGTQYF. The DNA for the CDR3 is TGTGCCAGCAGTGTGGGACAGGGGGCGTCAGGGACGCAGTATTTT.

V gene TRBV30 combines with J gene TRBJ1-2; tentative D call: TRBD1 (6 bases). Germline V gives CDR1 GTSNPN, CDR2 SVGIG (reference sequence). The CDR3 is 13 amino acids. Trimming removed 3 bases at V and 3 bases at J, with 11 bases between. The CDR3 here is CAWRSGGHYGYTF. Here the CDR3 DNA reads TGTGCCTGGAGAAGTGGGGGCCACTATGGCTACACCTTC.

This rearrangement joins TRBV7-3 to TRBJ2-3, with 10 bases that match TRBD2. The germline V gene has CDR1 SGHTA and CDR2 FQGTGA. The J segment lost 4 bases and the V segment lost 5 bases, leaving 9 bases of the junction unmatched. The CDR3 consists of 16 residues. CDR3 amino acids: CASSPLAGVGADTQYF. The CDR3 DNA follows: TGTGCCAGCAGCCCCCTAGCGGGAGTGGGGGCAGATACGCAGTATTTT.

This clone has just one count. The chain has TRBV27 and TRBJ2-7, with D unclear. The CDR3 runs 13 residues. With 5 bases removed from V and 0 bases from J, the gap between germline ends came to 8 bases. Germline CDR1 and CDR2: MNHEY and SMNVEV (reference sequence). CDR3 amino acids: CASSLGPSYEQYF. CDR3 DNA sequence: TGTGCCAGCAGTCTAGGCCCCTCCTACGAGCAGTACTTC.

The chain combines TRBV7-9 with TRBJ2-5; TRBD1 might be the D (6 bases). This CDR3 comprises 14 residues. The V and J ends lost 6 bases and 2 bases respectively, with 13 bases between them. Per the germline V gene, CDR1 is SEHNR and CDR2 is FQNEAQ (reference sequence). CDR3 protein: CASRTGSSQETQYF. CDR3 sequence (DNA): TGTGCCAGCAGAACAGGGTCCTCGCAAGAGACCCAGTACTTC.

The genes are TRBV10-1 and TRBJ2-7; 12 bases are a match to TRBD2. The junction had 6 bases not matched to a gene; V was cut back by 7 bases and J by 5 bases. From germline, CDR1 is WNHNN and CDR2 SYGVQD (reference sequence). The length of the CDR3 is 14 residues. The CDR3 DNA sequence: TGCGCCAGCAACCCTAGCGGGAGGGTCCACGAGCAGTACTTC. This sequence encodes CASNPSGRVHEQYF.

The chain is built from TRBV9 and TRBJ1-2, with D possibly being TRBD1 (5 bases). Deletions cut 3 bases from V and 2 bases from J, with 14 bases between. Germline values: CDR1 SGDLS, CDR2 YYNGEE. This CDR3 spans 15 amino acids. CDR3 nucleotides: TGTGCCAGCAGCGAAGGGGCCGGGGGAAACTATGGCTACACCTTC. Translated, it gives CASSEGAGGNYGYTF.

This chain links TRBV19 with TRBJ2-1, with TRBD2 matching over 9 bases. Germline V gives CDR1 LNHDA, CDR2 SQIVND (reference sequence). The CDR3 has 16 amino acids. V was pared by 9 bases and J by 0 bases, with 9 bases of the junction left unmatched. CDR3 DNA: TGTGCCAGCTCACCCTTTAGCGGGAGCTCCTACAATGAGCAGTTCTTC. This codes for CASSPFSGSSYNEQFF.

The chain uses TRBV12-5 and TRBJ2-2, with D perhaps TRBD1 (5 bases). This CDR3 spans 13 amino acids. Trimming stripped 5 bases from V and 6 bases from J, with 10 bases between. The germline V gene has CDR1 LGHNT and CDR2 FRNRAP. The CDR3 coding sequence is TGTGCTAGTGGTGAAGGGGCCTCCGGGGAGCTGTTTTTT. The encoded protein is CASGEGASGELFF.

This chain links TRBV7-6 with TRBJ2-3; TRBD2 might be the D (6 bases). The CDR3 has 13 amino acids. The V end was cut by 4 bases, the J end by 8 bases, with 13 bases between. CDR1 is SGHVS, CDR2 FNYEAQ, per germline. CDR3: CASSSKGGSTQYF. The CDR3, as DNA: TGTGCCAGCAGCTCAAAGGGAGGAAGTACGCAGTATTTT.

This clone was seen a single time. This sequence joins TRBV27 and TRBJ2-7; the D gene is possibly TRBD2 (5 bases). CDR1 and CDR2 from the germline V gene are MNHEY and SMNVEV (reference sequence). CDR3 length: 14 amino acids. V was clipped by 2 bases and J by 1 base, with 9 bases between them. The CDR3 sequence is CASSLGSGSYEQYF. CDR3 coding DNA: TGTGCCAGCAGTTTAGGGTCGGGGTCCTACGAGCAGTACTTC.

The chain couples TRBV18 to TRBJ2-1; 9 nucleotides match TRBD2. V lost 3 bases and J lost 6; bases outside the gene matches: 6. CDR3 length: 15 residues. Per germline, CDR1 KGHSH and CDR2 LQKENI. The CDR3: CASSPPGLAINEQFF. CDR3 DNA sequence: TGTGCCAGCTCACCGCCGGGACTAGCAATCAATGAGCAGTTCTTC.